The rows below give T cell receptor beta chains drawn from one sample of a study of blood T cell repertoires in COVID-19. Measured with immunoSEQ multiplex PCR; TCRdb has only the in-frame clones, and not every one. In the table there are about 120,000 clones, 70% to 80% of which are singletons. The specimen was peripheral blood. The origin of the receptors is a woman over 75 with acute or convalescent COVID-19. CDR3s include the opening cysteine and the closing phenylalanine or tryptophan. A D gene is named only where the DNA matches it firmly. A clone size is listed for some rows: how often the clone was seen (once, few, many), or a class if it is expanded.

D gene: .; clone size: .; J gene: TRBJ1-3; V gene: TRBV7-2; CDR3 protein: CASSLFKSSGNTIYF; CDR3 DNA: TGTGCCAGCAGCTTATTTAAGAGCTCTGGAAACACCATATATTTT
D gene: .; clone size: .; J gene: TRBJ1-1; V gene: TRBV5-1; CDR3 protein: CASSLRGGTEAFF; CDR3 DNA: TGCGCCAGCAGCTTGAGAGGAGGCACTGAAGCTTTCTTT
D gene: TRBD1; clone size: .; J gene: TRBJ1-1; V gene: TRBV6-5; CDR3 protein: CASSFDRDTEAFF; CDR3 DNA: TGTGCCAGCAGCTTCGACAGGGATACTGAAGCTTTCTTT
D gene: .; clone size: few; J gene: TRBJ1-5; V gene: TRBV28; CDR3 protein: CASSFQGRDQHF; CDR3 DNA: TGTGCCAGCAGTTTTCAAGGTCGGGACCAGCATTTT
D gene: .; clone size: .; J gene: TRBJ1-6; V gene: TRBV19; CDR3 protein: CADRDTKYSPLHF; CDR3 DNA: TGTGCAGACCGGGACACAAAGTATTCACCCCTCCACTTT
D gene: .; clone size: .; J gene: TRBJ2-1; V gene: TRBV6-2/TRBV6-3; CDR3 protein: CASSYRSGVSSYNEQFF; CDR3 DNA: TGTGCCAGCAGTTACCGGTCAGGGGTTAGCTCCTACAATGAGCAGTTCTTC
D gene: .; clone size: .; J gene: TRBJ2-7; V gene: TRBV3-1/TRBV3-2; CDR3 protein: CASSQEGQPYYEQYF; CDR3 DNA: TGTGCCAGCAGCCAAGAGGGGCAACCTTACTACGAGCAGTACTTC
D gene: .; clone size: .; J gene: TRBJ1-2; V gene: TRBV19; CDR3 protein: CASSIAQTSYGYTF; CDR3 DNA: TGTGCCAGTAGTATAGCTCAAACAAGCTATGGCTACACCTTC
D gene: TRBD2; clone size: .; J gene: TRBJ2-3; V gene: TRBV3-1/TRBV3-2; CDR3 protein: CASRPKRAGGPDTQYF; CDR3 DNA: TGTGCCAGCAGACCCAAAAGGGCGGGGGGCCCAGATACGCAGTATTTT
D gene: TRBD1; clone size: few; J gene: TRBJ1-3; V gene: TRBV19; CDR3 protein: CASSGGQGDSSGNTIYF; CDR3 DNA: TGTGCCAGTAGTGGAGGACAGGGGGATTCCTCTGGAAACACCATATATTTT
D gene: .; clone size: .; J gene: TRBJ2-7; V gene: TRBV27; CDR3 protein: CASRLNALYEQYF; CDR3 DNA: TGTGCCAGCAGACTGAATGCCCTCTACGAGCAGTACTTC
D gene: TRBD2; clone size: .; J gene: TRBJ2-1; V gene: TRBV7-2; CDR3 protein: CASSSLAGVRNEQFF; CDR3 DNA: TGTGCCAGCAGCTCGCTAGCGGGAGTGAGGAATGAGCAGTTCTTC
D gene: .; clone size: few; J gene: TRBJ1-3; V gene: TRBV11-2; CDR3 protein: CASSPDAVSGNTIYF; CDR3 DNA: TGTGCCAGCAGCCCCGACGCGGTATCTGGAAACACCATATATTTT
D gene: .; clone size: .; J gene: TRBJ2-3; V gene: TRBV7-8; CDR3 protein: CASSLRENSDTQYF; CDR3 DNA: TGTGCCAGCAGCTTGAGGGAGAATAGCGATACGCAGTATTTT
D gene: TRBD1; clone size: .; J gene: TRBJ1-2; V gene: TRBV6-5; CDR3 protein: CASSSPGRGQGGYTF; CDR3 DNA: TGTGCCAGCAGTTCTCCGGGCAGGGGGCAGGGTGGCTACACCTTC
D gene: TRBD1; clone size: .; J gene: TRBJ1-4; V gene: TRBV5-4; CDR3 protein: CASSSNRGNLEKLFF; CDR3 DNA: TGTGCCAGCAGCTCAAACAGGGGCAATCTTGAAAAACTGTTTTTT
D gene: TRBD1; clone size: .; J gene: TRBJ2-1; V gene: TRBV5-4; CDR3 protein: CASSPDRNEQFF; CDR3 DNA: TGTGCCAGCAGCCCGGACAGGAATGAGCAGTTCTTC
D gene: .; clone size: .; J gene: TRBJ2-5; V gene: TRBV5-1; CDR3 protein: CASSPASPQETQYF; CDR3 DNA: TGCGCCAGCAGCCCCGCTAGTCCCCAAGAGACCCAGTACTTC
D gene: .; clone size: .; J gene: TRBJ1-2; V gene: TRBV5-4; CDR3 protein: CASSLSGRGSYTF; CDR3 DNA: TGTGCCAGCAGCTTGTCAGGGAGGGGAAGCTACACCTTC
D gene: TRBD2; clone size: .; J gene: TRBJ2-7; V gene: TRBV5-4; CDR3 protein: CASSLASGLYEQYF; CDR3 DNA: TGTGCCAGCAGCTTGGCTAGCGGCCTCTACGAGCAGTACTTC
D gene: .; clone size: .; J gene: TRBJ2-6; V gene: TRBV7-3; CDR3 protein: CASSLVGASGANVLTF; CDR3 DNA: TGTGCCAGCAGCTTAGTAGGGGCCTCTGGGGCCAACGTCCTGACTTTC
D gene: .; clone size: .; J gene: TRBJ1-2; V gene: TRBV4-2; CDR3 protein: CASSQVEGNYGYTF; CDR3 DNA: TGTGCCAGCAGCCAAGTAGAGGGTAACTATGGCTACACCTTC
D gene: .; clone size: .; J gene: TRBJ2-3; V gene: TRBV6-5; CDR3 protein: CASSLTREADTQYF; CDR3 DNA: TGTGCCAGCAGCCTGACGAGGGAGGCAGATACGCAGTATTTT
D gene: TRBD2; clone size: .; J gene: TRBJ2-7; V gene: TRBV30; CDR3 protein: CAWSVSGGRGPPLYEQYF; CDR3 DNA: TGTGCCTGGAGTGTAAGCGGGGGGCGGGGGCCGCCTTTGTACGAGCAGTACTTC
D gene: .; clone size: few; J gene: TRBJ1-1; V gene: TRBV7-9; CDR3 protein: CASSLVENTEAFF; CDR3 DNA: TGTGCCAGCAGCTTAGTAGAAAACACTGAAGCTTTCTTT
D gene: TRBD1; clone size: .; J gene: TRBJ2-5; V gene: TRBV27; CDR3 protein: CASSSTGAGTQYF; CDR3 DNA: TGTGCCAGCAGTTCGACAGGGGCGGGGACCCAGTACTTC
D gene: TRBD1; clone size: .; J gene: TRBJ2-2; V gene: TRBV10-3; CDR3 protein: CAISEFRDSPGELFF; CDR3 DNA: TGTGCCATCAGTGAGTTTCGGGACAGTCCCGGGGAGCTGTTTTTT
D gene: TRBD2; clone size: .; J gene: TRBJ2-3; V gene: TRBV6-2/TRBV6-3; CDR3 protein: CASSPFSGRGPTDTQYF; CDR3 DNA: TGTGCCAGCAGTCCCTTTAGCGGGAGAGGTCCCACAGATACGCAGTATTTT
D gene: .; clone size: few; J gene: TRBJ1-6; V gene: TRBV6-6; CDR3 protein: CASSFETENSPLHF; CDR3 DNA: TGTGCCAGCAGTTTCGAAACGGAGAATTCACCCCTCCACTTT
D gene: TRBD2; clone size: medium-sized; J gene: TRBJ2-5; V gene: TRBV5-5; CDR3 protein: CASSLPAGRTETQYF; CDR3 DNA: TGTGCCAGCAGCCTACCAGCGGGGCGGACGGAGACCCAGTACTTC
D gene: TRBD2; clone size: .; J gene: TRBJ2-7; V gene: TRBV5-1; CDR3 protein: CASSKAGGQPYEQYF; CDR3 DNA: TGCGCCAGCAGCAAAGCGGGGGGCCAGCCCTACGAGCAGTACTTC
D gene: TRBD2; clone size: .; J gene: TRBJ2-3; V gene: TRBV7-2; CDR3 protein: CASSPGLAGGYQYF; CDR3 DNA: TGTGCCAGCAGCCCGGGACTAGCGGGGGGTTACCAGTATTTT
D gene: TRBD1; clone size: .; J gene: TRBJ2-5; V gene: TRBV28; CDR3 protein: CASSWTGSAETQYF; CDR3 DNA: TGTGCCAGCAGTTGGACAGGGTCGGCAGAGACCCAGTACTTC
D gene: .; clone size: once; J gene: TRBJ2-5; V gene: TRBV5-4; CDR3 protein: CASSRGGETQYF; CDR3 DNA: TGTGCCAGCAGCCGAGGCGGAGAGACCCAGTACTTC
D gene: .; clone size: once; J gene: TRBJ2-2; V gene: TRBV7-2; CDR3 protein: CASSPQGSDGELFF; CDR3 DNA: TGTGCCAGCAGCCCACAGGGTAGTGACGGGGAGCTGTTTTTT
D gene: TRBD1; clone size: .; J gene: TRBJ2-2; V gene: TRBV7-7; CDR3 protein: CASSPGTATGELFF; CDR3 DNA: TGTGCCAGCAGCCCCGGGACAGCCACCGGGGAGCTGTTTTTT
D gene: TRBD2; clone size: .; J gene: TRBJ2-1; V gene: TRBV18; CDR3 protein: CASSPTSGNLGEQFF; CDR3 DNA: TGTGCCAGCTCACCGACTAGCGGGAATCTGGGTGAGCAGTTCTTC
D gene: .; clone size: .; J gene: TRBJ1-2; V gene: TRBV7-9; CDR3 protein: CASSLVGRDGYTF; CDR3 DNA: TGTGCCAGCAGCTTAGTCGGGCGGGATGGCTACACCTTC
D gene: .; clone size: .; J gene: TRBJ1-1; V gene: TRBV3-1/TRBV3-2; CDR3 protein: CASSHWQGMGWDTEAFF; CDR3 DNA: TGTGCCAGCAGCCACTGGCAGGGGATGGGGTGGGACACTGAAGCTTTCTTT
D gene: TRBD1; clone size: .; J gene: TRBJ1-1; V gene: TRBV18; CDR3 protein: CASSPRTGRDTEAFF; CDR3 DNA: TGTGCCAGCTCACCCAGGACAGGGCGGGACACTGAAGCTTTCTTT
D gene: .; clone size: .; J gene: TRBJ2-3; V gene: TRBV28; CDR3 protein: CASSRDTYTQYF; CDR3 DNA: TGTGCCAGCAGCAGGGACACTTATACGCAGTATTTT
D gene: TRBD2; clone size: .; J gene: TRBJ2-1; V gene: TRBV19; CDR3 protein: CASSPLRGSDNEQFF; CDR3 DNA: TGTGCCAGTAGTCCCCTGCGGGGGAGCGACAATGAGCAGTTCTTC
D gene: .; clone size: .; J gene: TRBJ1-1; V gene: TRBV19; CDR3 protein: CASSSVLNTEAFF; CDR3 DNA: TGTGCCAGTAGTTCGGTTTTGAACACTGAAGCTTTCTTT
D gene: .; clone size: .; J gene: TRBJ1-1; V gene: TRBV6-2/TRBV6-3; CDR3 protein: CASSYGRRGTEAFF; CDR3 DNA: TGTGCCAGCAGTTACGGTCGGAGGGGCACTGAAGCTTTCTTT